These 6 T cell receptor beta chains came from one sample sequenced in a study of blood T cell repertoires in COVID-19. Some clones are missing from TCRdb's copy, which holds only in-frame ones; the method was immunoSEQ multiplex PCR. The sample holds some 150,000 clones, 85% seen once. The sample was peripheral blood. Receptor source: a woman in her thirties or forties with active or convalescent COVID-19.

CDR3 region: CASREGLGIDTQYF. DNA of the CDR3: TGTGCCAGCAGGGAGGGACTAGGAATAGATACGCAGTATTTT. The chain joins TRBV6-5 to TRBJ2-3, with 8 positions matching TRBD2. CDR1 is MNHEY and CDR2 is SVGAGI in the germline V gene. J was trimmed by 5 bases and V by 6 bases; bases with no gene match: 7. The CDR3 contains 14 residues.

The gene calls are TRBV7-9 and TRBJ1-3, with D tentatively TRBD1 (5 bases). Germline V gene lookup returns CDR1 SEHNR and CDR2 FQNEAQ (reference sequence). The V gene lost 7 bases and the J gene lost 6 bases, with 19 bases spanning the gap. The length of the CDR3 is 15 residues. The DNA for the CDR3 is TGTGCCAGCATCCTCTCGGGGGGTCCCTCAAACACCATATATTTT. Encoded protein: CASILSGGPSNTIYF.

The J gene is TRBJ2-1, the V gene TRBV5-6, with D perhaps matching TRBD1 (6 bases). Trimming stripped 0 bases from V and 12 bases from J, with 22 bases between. This CDR3 is built from 16 residues. Germline V gene sequence: CDR1 SGHDT, CDR2 YYEEEE. The CDR3 loop reads CASSLVGQRILRAQFF. In DNA form, the CDR3 reads TGTGCCAGCAGCTTGGTCGGACAGCGTATCCTAAGAGCGCAGTTCTTC.

The J gene is TRBJ1-1, the V gene TRBV6-5, with D perhaps TRBD1 (5 bases). The CDR3 sequence is 15 residues long. Trimming took 7 bases from V and 1 from J, leaving 16 bases between them. CDR1 and CDR2 (germline): MNHEY, SVGAGI. CDR3 sequence: CASTGTRVGNTEAFF. For the CDR3, the DNA is TGTGCCAGCACCGGCACCAGGGTAGGGAACACTGAAGCTTTCTTT.

V usage is TRBV10-2 and J usage is TRBJ1-1, with TRBD1 matching 7 bases. This CDR3 is 14 amino acids long. Unmatched junction bases numbered 9, after V lost 6 bases and J lost 5 bases. Germline V gene lookup returns CDR1 WSHSY and CDR2 SAAADI. The CDR3 region is CASSHRGRATEAFF. DNA of the CDR3: TGCGCCAGCAGCCACAGGGGACGTGCTACTGAAGCTTTCTTT.

The gene calls are TRBV29-1 and TRBJ2-7; 8 bases match TRBD2. Trimming cost V 4 bases and J 0 bases; bases outside gene matches: 8. Germline V gene lookup returns CDR1 SQVTM and CDR2 ANQGSEA. The CDR3 is 15 amino acids. The CDR3 bases are TGCAGCGTTGGGGGAGGAACTAGCGGCTCCTACGAGCAGTACTTC. It specifies CSVGGGTSGSYEQYF.